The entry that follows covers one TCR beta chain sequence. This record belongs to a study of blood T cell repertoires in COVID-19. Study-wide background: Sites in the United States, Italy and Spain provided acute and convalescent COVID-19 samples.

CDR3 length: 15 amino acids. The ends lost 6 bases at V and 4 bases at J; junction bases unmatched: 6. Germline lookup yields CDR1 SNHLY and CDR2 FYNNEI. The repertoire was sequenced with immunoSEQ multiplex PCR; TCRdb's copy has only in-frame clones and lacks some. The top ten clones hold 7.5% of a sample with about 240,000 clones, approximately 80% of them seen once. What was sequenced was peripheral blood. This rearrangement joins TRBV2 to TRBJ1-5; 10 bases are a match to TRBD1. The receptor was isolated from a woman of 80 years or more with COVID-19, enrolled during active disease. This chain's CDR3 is CASSAPGQGNQPQHF. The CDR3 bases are TGTGCCAGCAGCGCCCCGGGACAGGGGAATCAGCCCCAGCATTTT.